This T cell receptor beta chain originates from a study of regulatory T cells in long-lasting Graves disease (dated by TCRdb to about 2021). Context from the whole study: Patients with newly diagnosed Graves' disease had been on antithyroid drugs for under 3 months. Peripheral blood TCR sequencing and RNA sequencing compared persistent Graves' disease patients with newly diagnosed Graves' disease patients. The study was registered as a clinical trial and conducted in China. A total of 33 samples underwent TCR sequencing, from roughly 13 patients with persistent Graves' disease and about 20 patients with newly diagnosed Graves' disease.

On the study overall, not on this receptor specifically: TRBV28, TRBJ1-2 and TRBJ2-5 were preferentially used in persistent disease, while TRBV20-1 and TRBJ2-1 were favored in newly diagnosed disease. Lower TCR Shannon entropy and fewer highly expanded clones were observed in persistent Graves' disease patients than in newly diagnosed patients, which suggested clonal expansion. The study examined only peripheral blood because the primary lesion, thyroid tissue, could not be accessed. A larger number of public clonotypes was shared among persistent patients (fewer than 3,000) than among newly diagnosed patients (around 880). Sequencing and analysis were limited to the TCR beta chain. The authors noted that the small sample size was a limitation that may lower accuracy.

Worth noting for this clonotype: Its antigen target is currently unknown. No base quality values were provided; no much bigger clone lies one nucleotide off.

According to the study, the label for this sample's time point signals: newly diagnosed GD, antithyroid drugs for less than 3 months. For both TCR sequencing and RNA sequencing, RNA was extracted from PBMCs in TRIzol. The diagnosis of Graves' disease followed American Thyroid Association guidelines. Patients for the study were recruited at an endocrinology department in Xi'an, China. Each patient gave roughly 8.4 milliliters of peripheral blood, collected in an EDTA anticoagulant tube. Ficoll Paque Plus density gradient separation was used to isolate PBMCs, and no further T cell sorting was performed. An Agilent 2100 Bioanalyzer and agarose gel were used to check RNA quality, and a NanoDrop 2000 was used to measure RNA concentration. Library method: multiplex PCR. The instrument given in TCRdb is Illumina HiSeq 4000. iRepertoire HTBI primers and Arm-PCR amplification of CDR3 regions were used to construct TCR beta libraries. Before sequencing, the PCR products went through gel purification. Per the authors' processing: A total of some 65 TRBV and some 15 TRBJ segments were identified across samples and were used for gene usage analysis of CDR3 amino acid clonotypes. Filtered high-quality paired reads were merged into contigs using COPE and FqMerger. BLAST was used to align contigs to the IMGT TRBV, TRBD and TRBJ reference genes, and CDR3 was defined following IMGT. Any clonotype with a frequency above 0.1% was counted as a highly expanded clone. Shannon entropy was used to measure repertoire diversity, and the Gini coefficient was used to measure V-J evenness. Public clonotypes were defined as clonotypes shared by more than one individual. TCRdb reanalyzed the raw reads on its own, using fastp at Q25 for trimming and MiXCR for clone calling, and kept in-frame beta chains. Rows matching on CDR3 protein sequence are summarized as one entry with the most common DNA and genes. The V and J calls and clone size are TCRdb's, not the authors'. This sample has fewer than 550,000 distinct CDR3 sequences in its table, and about 17% of those were observed once. The ten largest account for less than 30% of the sample.

The junction carries 8 bases between V and J, which are trimmed by 6 bases and 2 bases respectively. The germline V gene (reference sequence) specifies SEHNR as CDR1 and FQNEAQ as CDR2. There are 12 amino acids in the CDR3, from cysteine to phenylalanine inclusive. Just CDR3 DNA is preserved here, 36 bases in frame from base 1. The data also belong to a second study, concerning T cells in Graves' hyperthyroidism and ophthalmopathy. That second report states: A patient counted as having stable Graves' hyperthyroidism if no progression to ophthalmopathy occurred over 18 months of follow-up. The hyperthyroidism patients were between 18 and 65 years old and newly diagnosed, with a disease duration of less than 2 months. Patients with uncontrolled infections, other autoimmune diseases, pregnancy or lactation were excluded. Diagnoses relied on clinical symptoms, serum thyroxine and TRAb, thyroid ultrasound and orbital computed tomography. The TCR CDR3 was subjected to a first round of RT-PCR using the HTBI primer set and the Qiagen OneStep RT-PCR kit. Blood samples also contained most of the expanded thyroid clonotypes (frequency above 0.001), which suggests that blood repertoires may reflect thyroid immune responses. In cross-validation, a model built on a 13 V-J signature told ophthalmopathy apart from stable hyperthyroidism with approximately 90% sensitivity and 81% to 82% specificity, and in testing the same model reached 80%/75%. In validation, progression to ophthalmopathy was predicted by the model with 70.59% sensitivity and approximately 78% specificity, a median of 6.5 months before onset. A discovery cohort of roughly 96 patients, roughly 43 with Graves' ophthalmopathy and approximately 55 with stable Graves' hyperthyroidism, was used to find distinguishing TCR V-J signatures. Whether ophthalmopathy could be predicted prospectively was tested in an independent validation cohort made up of roughly 20 hyperthyroidism patients plus 17 patients who later progressed to ophthalmopathy. The roughly 94 discovery patients were randomly divided into training and test sets at a 7:3 ratio. Thyroid tissue and blood T-cell repertoires from several Graves' hyperthyroidism patients were also compared in the study. After sampling, hyperthyroidism patients received methimazole starting at 30 mg daily, and ophthalmopathy patients received high-dose intravenous methylprednisolone. Libraries were constructed in a second round of multiplex PCR, after which size selection and purification were carried out. Sequencing of the libraries was done on an Illumina HiSeq2000 using paired-end 100 bp reads. SOAPnuke was used to process the raw data, with reads discarded if the reads contained adapters or uncalled bases, had a mean Phred below 15, or lacked an exact constant-primer or identifier match. COPE v1.2.5 was used to merge the high-quality paired reads, and each unique nucleotide sequence was defined as a clonotype. MiTCR v1.1 was used to align clonotypes to the IMGT TRBV, TRBD and TRBJ reference segments. Only V-J combinations with frequency above 0.0001, covering roughly 99% of repertoires, were analysed. A TCS score was defined as the ratio of F50 (clonal expansion) to E x V (chaos), with BLOSUM62-based TCRdist applied between CDR3 peptides within each V-J. Welch's t-statistics and random forest reduced around 510 V-J features to about 13, which were used in a naive Bayes classifier (R e1071). Sample size was not statistically predetermined, and blinding of investigators to group allocation was not performed. The paper describes TCR Vbeta CDR3 sequencing of about 140 peripheral blood samples, made up of some 40 ophthalmopathy patients, 70 to 75 hyperthyroidism patients and roughly 17 progressor patients.

The input for sequencing was peripheral blood mononuclear cells (PBMCs), taken at new diagnosis, from a patient treated with antithyroid drugs. This clonotype originated in a woman aged 18 to 35 with Graves disease. Donor details come from another sample of the same person, matched by shared clones. The sequence joins TRBV7-9 to TRBJ2-7; no D gene call is confident. The encoded CDR3 is CASRFRTYEQYF. In nucleotides, the sequence is TGTGCCAGCAGATTCAGGACCTACGAGCAGTACTTC.